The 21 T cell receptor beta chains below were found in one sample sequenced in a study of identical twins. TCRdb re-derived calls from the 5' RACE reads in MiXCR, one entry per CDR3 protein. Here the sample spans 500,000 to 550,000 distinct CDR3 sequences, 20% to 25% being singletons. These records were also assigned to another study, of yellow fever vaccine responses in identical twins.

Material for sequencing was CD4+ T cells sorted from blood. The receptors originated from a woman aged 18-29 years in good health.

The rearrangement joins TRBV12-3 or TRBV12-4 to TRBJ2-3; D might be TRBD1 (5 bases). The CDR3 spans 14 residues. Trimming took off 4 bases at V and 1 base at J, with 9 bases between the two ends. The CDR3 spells CASSSGRGTDTQYF. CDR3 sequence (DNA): TGTGCCAGCAGTTCCGGCAGGGGCACAGATACGCAGTATTTT.

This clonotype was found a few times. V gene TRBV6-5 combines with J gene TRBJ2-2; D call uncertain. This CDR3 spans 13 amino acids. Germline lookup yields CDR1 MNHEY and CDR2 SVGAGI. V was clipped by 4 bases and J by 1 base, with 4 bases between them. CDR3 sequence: CASSFMNTGELFF. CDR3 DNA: TGTGCCAGCAGTTTCATGAACACCGGGGAGCTGTTTTTT.

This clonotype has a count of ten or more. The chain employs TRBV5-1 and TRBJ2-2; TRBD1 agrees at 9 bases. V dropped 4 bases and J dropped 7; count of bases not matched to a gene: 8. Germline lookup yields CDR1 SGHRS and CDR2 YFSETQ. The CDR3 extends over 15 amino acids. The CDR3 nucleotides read TGCGCCAGCAGCCTAAAACAGGGGGCCGGCGGGGAGCTGTTTTTT. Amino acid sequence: CASSLKQGAGGELFF. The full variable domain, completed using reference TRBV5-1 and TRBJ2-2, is KAGVTQTPRYLIKTRGQQVTLSCSPISGHRSVSWYQQTPGQGLQFLFEYFSETQRNKGNFPGRFSGRQFSNSRSEMNVSTLELGDSALYLCASSLKQGAGGELFFGEGSRLTVL.

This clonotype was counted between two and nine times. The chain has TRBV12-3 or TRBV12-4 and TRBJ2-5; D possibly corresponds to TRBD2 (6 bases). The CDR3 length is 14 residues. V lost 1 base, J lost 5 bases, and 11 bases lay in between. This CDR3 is CASSLGASVETQYF. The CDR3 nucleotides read TGTGCCAGCAGTTTAGGGGCTAGCGTGGAGACCCAGTACTTC.

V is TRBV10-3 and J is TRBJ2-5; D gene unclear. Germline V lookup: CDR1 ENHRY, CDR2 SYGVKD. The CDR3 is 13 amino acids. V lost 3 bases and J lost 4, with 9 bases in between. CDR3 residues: CAISEGIGETQYF. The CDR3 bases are TGTGCCATCAGTGAAGGAATAGGAGAGACCCAGTACTTC.

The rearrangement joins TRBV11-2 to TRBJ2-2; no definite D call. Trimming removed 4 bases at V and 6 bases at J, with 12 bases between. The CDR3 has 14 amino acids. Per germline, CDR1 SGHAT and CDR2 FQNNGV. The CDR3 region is CASSSLDLAGELFF. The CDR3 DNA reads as TGTGCCAGCAGCTCACTGGATTTGGCCGGGGAGCTGTTTTTT.

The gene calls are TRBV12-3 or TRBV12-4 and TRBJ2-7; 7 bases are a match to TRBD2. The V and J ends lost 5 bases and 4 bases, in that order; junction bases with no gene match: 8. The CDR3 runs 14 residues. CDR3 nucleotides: TGTGCCAGCAGTGCGAGCGGGACCCCATACGAGCAGTACTTC. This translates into CASSASGTPYEQYF.

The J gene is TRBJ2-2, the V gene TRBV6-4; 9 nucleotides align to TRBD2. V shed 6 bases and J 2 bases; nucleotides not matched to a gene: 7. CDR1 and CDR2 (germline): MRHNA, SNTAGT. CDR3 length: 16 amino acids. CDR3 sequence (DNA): TGTGCCAGCAGCCCCATAGCGGGGGCTAACACCGGGGAGCTGTTTTTT. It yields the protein CASSPIAGANTGELFF.

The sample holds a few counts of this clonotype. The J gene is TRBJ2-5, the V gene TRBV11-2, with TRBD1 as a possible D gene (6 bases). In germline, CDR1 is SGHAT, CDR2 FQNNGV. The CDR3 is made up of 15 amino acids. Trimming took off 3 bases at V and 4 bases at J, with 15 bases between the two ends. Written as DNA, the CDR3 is TGTGCCAGCAGCTTCAGGGGCAGGATGGGAGAGACCCAGTACTTC. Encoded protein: CASSFRGRMGETQYF.

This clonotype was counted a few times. For the CDR3, the DNA is TGTGCCAGCAGCTTGGGACTATACGGCACAGATACGCAGTATTTT. Residues: CASSLGLYGTDTQYF. The chain uses TRBV7-9 and TRBJ2-3, with 7 bases aligning to TRBD2. This CDR3 is built from 15 residues. The V and J ends lost 3 bases and 1 base, in that order; junction bases with no gene match: 4. The germline V gene encodes CDR1 SEHNR and CDR2 FQNEAQ (reference sequence). Supplemented by reference TRBV7-9 and TRBJ2-3, the full variable domain reads DTGVSQNPRHKITKRGQNVTFRCDPISEHNRLYWYRQTLGQGPEFLTYFQNEAQLEKSRLLSDRFSAERPKGSFSTLEIQRTEQGDSAMYLCASSLGLYGTDTQYFGPGTRLTVL.

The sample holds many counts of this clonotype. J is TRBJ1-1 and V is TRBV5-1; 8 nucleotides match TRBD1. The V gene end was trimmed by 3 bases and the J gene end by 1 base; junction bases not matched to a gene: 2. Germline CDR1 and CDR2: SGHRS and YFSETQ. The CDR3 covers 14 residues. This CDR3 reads CASSSGTGNTEAFF. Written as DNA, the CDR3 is TGCGCCAGCAGCTCCGGGACAGGGAACACTGAAGCTTTCTTT.

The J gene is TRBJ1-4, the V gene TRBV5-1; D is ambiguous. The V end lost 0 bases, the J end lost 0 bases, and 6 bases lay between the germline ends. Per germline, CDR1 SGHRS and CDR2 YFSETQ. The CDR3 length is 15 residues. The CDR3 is CASSLADTTNEKLFF. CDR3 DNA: TGCGCCAGCAGCTTGGCCGATACAACTAATGAAAAACTGTTTTTT.

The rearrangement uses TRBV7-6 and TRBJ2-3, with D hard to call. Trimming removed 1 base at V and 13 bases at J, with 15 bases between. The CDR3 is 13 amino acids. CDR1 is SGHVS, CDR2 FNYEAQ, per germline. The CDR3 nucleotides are TGTGCCAGCAGCTTAGATCGAGCGCCTCCTGAGTATTTT. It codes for CASSLDRAPPEYF.

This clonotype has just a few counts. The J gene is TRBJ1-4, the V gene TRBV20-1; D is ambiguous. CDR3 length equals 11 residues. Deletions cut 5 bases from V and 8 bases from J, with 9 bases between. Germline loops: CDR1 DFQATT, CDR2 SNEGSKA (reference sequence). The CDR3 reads CSALNSEKLFF. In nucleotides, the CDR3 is TGCAGTGCTTTGAACTCCGAAAAACTGTTTTTT.

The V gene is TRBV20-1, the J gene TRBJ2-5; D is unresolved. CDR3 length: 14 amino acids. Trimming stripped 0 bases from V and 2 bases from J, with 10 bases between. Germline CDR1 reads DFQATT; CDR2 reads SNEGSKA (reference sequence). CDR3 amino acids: CSARDLGLQETQYF. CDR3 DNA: TGCAGTGCTAGAGATCTCGGCTTACAAGAGACCCAGTACTTC.

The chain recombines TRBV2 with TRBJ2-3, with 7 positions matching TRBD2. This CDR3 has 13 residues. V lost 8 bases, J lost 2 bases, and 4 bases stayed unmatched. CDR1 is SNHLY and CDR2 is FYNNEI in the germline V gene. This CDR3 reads CASGGDPTDTQYF. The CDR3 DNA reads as TGTGCCAGCGGGGGGGACCCCACAGATACGCAGTATTTT.

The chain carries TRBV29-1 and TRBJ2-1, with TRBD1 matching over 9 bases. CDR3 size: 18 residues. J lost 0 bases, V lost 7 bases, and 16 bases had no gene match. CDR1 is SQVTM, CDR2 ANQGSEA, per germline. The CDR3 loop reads CSGNTRDRVFSSYNEQFF. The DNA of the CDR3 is TGCAGCGGGAATACTCGGGACAGGGTGTTTAGCTCCTACAATGAGCAGTTCTTC.

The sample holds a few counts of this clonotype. The CDR3 reads CATSSRVQETQYF. Written as DNA, the CDR3 is TGTGCCACCTCCTCAAGGGTTCAAGAGACCCAGTACTTC. The V gene is TRBV24-1, the J gene TRBJ2-5; D not resolved. Germline V gene lookup returns CDR1 KGHDR and CDR2 SFDVKD. This CDR3 spans 13 amino acids. V lost 9 bases and J 2 bases, leaving 12 bases between the germline ends.

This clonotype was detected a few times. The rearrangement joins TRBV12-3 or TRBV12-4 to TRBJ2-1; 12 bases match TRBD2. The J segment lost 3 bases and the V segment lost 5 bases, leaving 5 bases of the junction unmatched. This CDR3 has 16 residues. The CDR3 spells CASSGRTSGNYNEQFF. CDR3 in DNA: TGTGCCAGCAGTGGACGGACTAGCGGGAACTACAATGAGCAGTTCTTC.

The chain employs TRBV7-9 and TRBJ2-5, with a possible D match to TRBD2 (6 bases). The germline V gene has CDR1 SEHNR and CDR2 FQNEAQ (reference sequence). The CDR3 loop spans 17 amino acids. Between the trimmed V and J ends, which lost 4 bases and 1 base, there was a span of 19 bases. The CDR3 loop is CASSSADYRRTQETQYF. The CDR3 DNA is TGTGCCAGCAGCTCCGCGGACTACCGAAGAACCCAAGAGACCCAGTACTTC.

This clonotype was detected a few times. CDR3 nucleotides: TGTGCCAGCAGCTTAAGGGGTGGGGGCCCCTACGAGCAGTACTTC. Encoded protein: CASSLRGGGPYEQYF. V usage is TRBV7-3 and J usage is TRBJ2-7; tentative D call: TRBD1 (6 bases). This CDR3 is built from 15 residues. Germline V CDR1 and CDR2: SGHTA, FQGTGA. Between the trimmed V and J ends, which lost 1 base and 2 bases, there was a span of 12 bases. Using reference TRBV7-3 and TRBJ2-7 for the parts outside the CDR3, the full variable domain is GAGVSQTPSNKVTEKGKYVELRCDPISGHTALYWYRQSLGQGPEFLIYFQGTGAADDSGLPNDRFFAVRPEGSVSTLKIQRTERGDSAVYLCASSLRGGGPYEQYFGPGTRLTVT.